This T cell receptor (beta chain) is from a study of blood T cell repertoires in COVID-19. Study context: Samples of COVID-19 (acute and convalescent) were obtained from the United States, Italy and Spain.

Each participant's cohort was designated according to participant-reported clinical history. The assay was immunoSEQ multiplex PCR, and TCRdb's table has in-frame clones only and misses some. The profile shows roughly 220,000 clones, about 80% of them singletons. The CDR3 totals 15 residues. The V and J ends lost 7 bases and 4 bases respectively, with 19 bases between them. Germline assignment: CDR1 LGHNT and CDR2 FRNRAP. The sequenced sample consisted of PBMCs or T cells enriched from blood (not recorded which). The receptor comes from a middle-aged woman with acute COVID-19. The rearrangement joins TRBV12-5 to TRBJ2-5; D may be TRBD1 (6 bases). The CDR3 DNA follows: TGTGCTAGTGCCGACTATTTGGGGGCGGGAGAGACCCAGTACTTC. Its protein is CASADYLGAGETQYF.